This T cell receptor (beta chain) was sequenced in a study of T cells after somatic rescue of genetic block. The protocol was immunoSEQ multiplex PCR, while the TCRdb copy is restricted to in-frame clones and leaves out a portion. The profile shows roughly 65,000 clones, roughly 92% of them singletons. CDR1 is WNHNN, CDR2 SYGVQD, per germline (reference sequence). Trimming cost V 6 bases and J 4 bases, with 10 bases left between them. This CDR3 is built from 13 residues. This chain joins TRBV10-1 and TRBJ1-3, with unresolved D. The source of this sequence is a man aged 35-49 years. Material for sequencing was peripheral blood mononuclear cells (PBMCs). The CDR3 is CASRAAAGNTIYF. CDR3 coding DNA: TGCGCCAGCAGGGCCGCCGCGGGAAACACCATATATTTT.